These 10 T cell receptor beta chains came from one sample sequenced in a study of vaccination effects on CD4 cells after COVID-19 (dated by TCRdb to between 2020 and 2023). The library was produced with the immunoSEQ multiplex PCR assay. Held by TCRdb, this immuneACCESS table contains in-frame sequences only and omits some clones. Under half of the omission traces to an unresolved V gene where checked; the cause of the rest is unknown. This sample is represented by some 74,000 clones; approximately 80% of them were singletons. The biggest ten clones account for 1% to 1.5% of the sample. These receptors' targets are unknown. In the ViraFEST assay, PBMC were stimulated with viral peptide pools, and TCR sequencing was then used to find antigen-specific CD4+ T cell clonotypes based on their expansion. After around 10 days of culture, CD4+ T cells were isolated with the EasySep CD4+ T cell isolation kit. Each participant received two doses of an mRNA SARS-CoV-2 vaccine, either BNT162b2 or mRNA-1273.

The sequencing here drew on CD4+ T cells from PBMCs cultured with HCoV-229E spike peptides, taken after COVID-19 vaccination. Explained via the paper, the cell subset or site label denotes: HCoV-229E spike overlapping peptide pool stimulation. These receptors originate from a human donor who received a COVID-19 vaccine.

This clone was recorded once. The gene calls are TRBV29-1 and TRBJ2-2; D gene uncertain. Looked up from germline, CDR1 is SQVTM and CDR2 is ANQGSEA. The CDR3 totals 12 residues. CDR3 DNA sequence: TGCATCCTTTACATTTTCACCGGGGAGCTGTTTTTT. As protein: CILYIFTGELFF.

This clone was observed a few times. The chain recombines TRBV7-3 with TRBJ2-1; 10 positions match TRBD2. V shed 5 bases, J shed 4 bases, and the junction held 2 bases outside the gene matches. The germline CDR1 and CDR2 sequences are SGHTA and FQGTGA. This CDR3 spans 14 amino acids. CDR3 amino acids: CASSRTSGYNEQFF. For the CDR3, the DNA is TGTGCCAGCAGCCGGACTAGCGGTTACAATGAGCAGTTCTTC.

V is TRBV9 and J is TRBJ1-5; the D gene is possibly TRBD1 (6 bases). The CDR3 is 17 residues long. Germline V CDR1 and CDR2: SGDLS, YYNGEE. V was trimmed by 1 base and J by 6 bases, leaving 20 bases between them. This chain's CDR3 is CASSVSLSEEGVQPQHF. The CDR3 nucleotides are TGTGCCAGCAGCGTAAGTTTGTCCGAGGAGGGGGTTCAGCCCCAGCATTTT.

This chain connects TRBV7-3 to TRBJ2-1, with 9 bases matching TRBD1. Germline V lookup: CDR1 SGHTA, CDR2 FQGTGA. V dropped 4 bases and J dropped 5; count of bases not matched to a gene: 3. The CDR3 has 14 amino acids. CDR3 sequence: CASSSGQGHNEQFF. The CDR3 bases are TGTGCCAGCAGCTCGGGACAGGGCCACAATGAGCAGTTCTTC.

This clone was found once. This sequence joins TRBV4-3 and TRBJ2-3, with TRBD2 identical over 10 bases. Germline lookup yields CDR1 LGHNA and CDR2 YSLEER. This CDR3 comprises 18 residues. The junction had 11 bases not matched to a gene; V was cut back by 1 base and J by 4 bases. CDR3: CASSQVWSGGAIADTQYF. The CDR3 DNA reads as TGCGCCAGCAGCCAAGTTTGGAGCGGGGGGGCCATTGCAGATACGCAGTATTTT.

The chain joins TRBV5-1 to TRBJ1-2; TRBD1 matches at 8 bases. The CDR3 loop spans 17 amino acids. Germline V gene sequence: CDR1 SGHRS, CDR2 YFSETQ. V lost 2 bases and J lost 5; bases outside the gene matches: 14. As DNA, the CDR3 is TGCGCCAGCAGCTTACAAATAGGACAGGGAGGATGGTATGGCTACACCTTC. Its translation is CASSLQIGQGGWYGYTF. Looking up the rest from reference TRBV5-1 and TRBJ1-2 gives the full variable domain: KAGVTQTPRYLIKTRGQQVTLSCSPISGHRSVSWYQQTPGQGLQFLFEYFSETQRNKGNFPGRFSGRQFSNSRSEMNVSTLELGDSALYLCASSLQIGQGGWYGYTFGSGTRLTVV.

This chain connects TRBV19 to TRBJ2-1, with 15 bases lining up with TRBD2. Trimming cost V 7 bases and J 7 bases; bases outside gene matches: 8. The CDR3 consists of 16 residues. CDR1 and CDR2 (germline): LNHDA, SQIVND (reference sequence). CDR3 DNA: TGTGCCAGTACCAAATTGGGACTAGCGGGGGGAAATGAGCAGTTCTTC. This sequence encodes CASTKLGLAGGNEQFF.

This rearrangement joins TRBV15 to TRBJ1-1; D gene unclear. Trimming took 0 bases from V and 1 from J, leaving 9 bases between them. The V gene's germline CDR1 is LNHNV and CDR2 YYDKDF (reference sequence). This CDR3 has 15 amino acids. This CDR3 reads CATSRDPGGNTEAFF. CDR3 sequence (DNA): TGTGCCACCAGCAGAGATCCAGGTGGGAACACTGAAGCTTTCTTT.

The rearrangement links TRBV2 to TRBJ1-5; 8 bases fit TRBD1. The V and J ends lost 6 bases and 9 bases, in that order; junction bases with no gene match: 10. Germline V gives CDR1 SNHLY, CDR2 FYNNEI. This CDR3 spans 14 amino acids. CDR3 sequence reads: CASRLGQGRLPQHF. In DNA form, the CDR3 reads TGTGCCAGCAGACTCGGACAGGGACGTCTGCCCCAGCATTTT.

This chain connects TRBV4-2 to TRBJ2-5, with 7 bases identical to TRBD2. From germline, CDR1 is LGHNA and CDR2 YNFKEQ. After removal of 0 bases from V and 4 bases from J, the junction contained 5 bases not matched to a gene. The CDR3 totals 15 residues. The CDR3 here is CASSQDWGEGETQYF. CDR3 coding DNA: TGTGCCAGCAGCCAAGATTGGGGGGAGGGAGAGACCCAGTACTTC.